What follows are 30 T cell receptor beta chains derived from one specimen sequenced in a study of response to subunit inactivated influenza vaccine (dated by TCRdb to the late 2010s). The method behind the library was RT-PCR. Data came from an Illumina HiSeq 2500. The raw public reads went through TCRdb reprocessing: fastp at Q25, MiXCR clone calling, in-frame beta chains kept. Merged by CDR3 protein, the rows form single entries marked with the most common genes and DNA. For this sample there are approximately 300,000 distinct CDR3 sequences; about 20% appear just once. The ten largest make up about a tenth of the sample. The source material was PBMCs from blood, sampled approximately 22 months after vaccination. These TCRs come from a man aged 50-75 years who received an inactivated influenza vaccine. Donor details come from another sample of the same person, matched by shared clones.

This clonotype appeared many times. The chain couples TRBV20-1 to TRBJ1-2; D unresolved. Germline CDR1 reads DFQATT; CDR2 reads SNEGSKA (reference sequence). The V gene lost 6 bases and the J gene lost 5 bases, with 10 bases spanning the gap. The CDR3 sequence is 11 residues long. CDR3 loop: CSAMDGYGYTF. The CDR3 DNA reads as TGCAGTGCGATGGACGGATATGGCTACACCTTC.

The genes are TRBV29-1 and TRBJ2-5, with 10 bases that match TRBD1. Germline values: CDR1 SQVTM, CDR2 ANQGSEA. The CDR3 sequence is 14 residues long. The J segment lost 9 bases and the V segment lost 4 bases, leaving 11 bases of the junction unmatched. The CDR3: CSVATGTGVWAQYF. The CDR3, as DNA: TGCAGCGTTGCGACCGGGACAGGGGTGTGGGCCCAGTACTTC.

The chain recombines TRBV6-1 with TRBJ2-3, with 12 bases matching TRBD2. Germline loops: CDR1 MNHNS, CDR2 SASEGT. CDR3 length equals 15 residues. V lost 5 bases to trimming and J lost 4 bases; unmatched junction nucleotides: 4. The CDR3 DNA follows: TGTGCCAGCAGTAGCCGACTAGCGGGAGCAGATACGCAGTATTTT. Residues: CASSSRLAGADTQYF.

This chain joins TRBV5-1 and TRBJ1-2; TRBD1 matches at 7 bases. This CDR3 is 14 amino acids long. Germline CDR1 is SGHRS and CDR2 is YFSETQ. The trim removed 2 bases at V and 3 bases at J, leaving 4 bases unmatched. Here the CDR3 reads CASSLQGPDYGYTF. In nucleotides, the CDR3 is TGCGCCAGCAGCTTACAGGGGCCTGACTATGGCTACACCTTC.

This chain connects TRBV10-3 to TRBJ1-3; D is undetermined. The V gene lost 7 bases and the J gene lost 5 bases, with 12 bases spanning the gap. The CDR3 runs 13 residues. The V gene's germline CDR1 is ENHRY and CDR2 SYGVKD. The CDR3 protein is CAIMLGDRNTIYF. CDR3 in DNA: TGTGCCATCATGCTGGGTGACCGAAACACCATATATTTT.

V and J are TRBV11-2 and TRBJ1-3; D is possibly TRBD1 (5 bases). Germline lookup yields CDR1 SGHAT and CDR2 FQNNGV. This CDR3 has 16 amino acids. V was trimmed by 1 base and J by 2 bases, leaving 12 bases between them. CDR3 sequence (DNA): TGTGCCAGCAGCTTAGTGGGCAGGGCGCCTGGAAACACCATATATTTT. This codes for CASSLVGRAPGNTIYF.

This chain links TRBV20-1 with TRBJ2-3; D is unresolved. The CDR3 extends over 12 amino acids. Germline V gives CDR1 DFQATT, CDR2 SNEGSKA (reference sequence). V lost 2 bases to trimming and J lost 4 bases, with 7 bases between them. Here the CDR3 reads CSARIWADTQYF. CDR3 in DNA: TGCAGTGCTAGAATCTGGGCAGATACGCAGTATTTT.

The gene calls are TRBV5-1 and TRBJ2-7; D possibly uses TRBD1 or TRBD2 (5 bases each). CDR3 length: 15 amino acids. V lost 0 bases, J lost 9 bases, and 19 bases lay in between. Germline V gene sequence: CDR1 SGHRS, CDR2 YFSETQ. CDR3 loop: CASSLAYGTLSRQYF. Here the CDR3 DNA reads TGCGCCAGCAGCTTGGCCTACGGGACCCTCTCCCGGCAGTACTTC.

The genes are TRBV6-2 or TRBV6-3 and TRBJ2-1; D unclear. The CDR3 runs 12 residues. Germline V lookup: CDR1 MNHEY, CDR2 SVGEGT. V was shortened by 0 bases and J by 10 bases, with 7 bases between the two germline ends. The CDR3 DNA is TGTGCCAGCAGTTACTCGGGCAGGGAGCAGTTCTTC. The encoded protein is CASSYSGREQFF.

The chain links TRBV27 to TRBJ1-5; D call uncertain. Germline V gene sequence: CDR1 MNHEY, CDR2 SMNVEV (reference sequence). With 5 bases removed from V and 2 bases from J, the gap between germline ends came to 22 bases. The CDR3 loop spans 18 amino acids. The CDR3 is CASSPHGQPYIGNQPQHF. CDR3 DNA sequence: TGTGCCAGCAGTCCCCATGGGCAACCTTATATCGGCAATCAGCCCCAGCATTTT.

This clonotype was observed once. The CDR3 is CASSLFTGVNEKLFF. DNA of the CDR3: TGTGCCAGCAGCTTATTTACCGGGGTAAATGAAAAACTGTTTTTT. V gene TRBV7-9 combines with J gene TRBJ1-4; D is ambiguous. With 2 bases removed from V and 5 bases from J, the gap between germline ends came to 12 bases. There are 15 residues in the CDR3. Looked up from germline, CDR1 is SEHNR and CDR2 is FQNEAQ (reference sequence). Filled out from reference TRBV7-9 and TRBJ1-4, the complete variable domain reads DTGVSQNPRHKITKRGQNVTFRCDPISEHNRLYWYRQTLGQGPEFLTYFQNEAQLEKSRLLSDRFSAERPKGSFSTLEIQRTEQGDSAMYLCASSLFTGVNEKLFFGSGTQLSVL.

The CDR3 DNA is TGCAGTGCTCGCGGTCCAGTCCGCGTCTACGAGCAGTACTTC. It encodes CSARGPVRVYEQYF. The chain uses TRBV20-1 and TRBJ2-7; unclear D gene. Germline loops: CDR1 DFQATT, CDR2 SNEGSKA (reference sequence). The V end lost 5 bases, the J end lost 3 bases, and 17 bases lay between the germline ends. CDR3 length equals 14 residues.

This clonotype was seen many times. The chain links TRBV11-2 to TRBJ1-2, with 11 nucleotides matching TRBD1. Germline V CDR1 and CDR2: SGHAT, FQNNGV. J was trimmed by 7 bases and V by 5 bases; bases with no gene match: 18. This CDR3 comprises 18 residues. The CDR3: CASSPNIGTGGLRGGYTF. The CDR3 nucleotides are TGTGCCAGCAGCCCGAATATCGGGACAGGGGGTTTACGGGGTGGCTACACCTTC. Based on the CDR3 plus reference TRBV11-2 and TRBJ1-2, the full variable domain is EAGVAQSPRYKIIEKRQSVAFWCNPISGHATLYWYQQILGQGPKLLIQFQNNGVVDDSQLPKDRFSAERLKGVDSTLKIQPAKLEDSAVYLCASSPNIGTGGLRGGYTFGSGTRLTVV.

This clonotype turned up a few times. This chain joins TRBV20-1 and TRBJ1-1, with unresolved D. Trimming stripped 3 bases from V and 0 bases from J, with 11 bases between. The CDR3 loop spans 14 amino acids. Germline CDR1 is DFQATT and CDR2 is SNEGSKA (reference sequence). The CDR3 region is CSASDAGLNTEAFF. In DNA form, the CDR3 reads TGCAGTGCTAGTGATGCAGGCCTGAACACTGAAGCTTTCTTT.

This clonotype has more than one count but fewer than ten. The rearrangement joins TRBV20-1 to TRBJ2-3, with TRBD2 matching 9 bases. Per the germline V gene, CDR1 is DFQATT and CDR2 is SNEGSKA (reference sequence). J was trimmed by 6 bases and V by 3 bases; bases with no gene match: 7. This CDR3 region has 14 residues. The CDR3 DNA reads as TGCAGTGCTAGTCGGACTAGCGACACCGATACGCAGTATTTT. Translated, it gives CSASRTSDTDTQYF.

The chain uses TRBV6-5 and TRBJ1-5; 8 bases match TRBD1. Germline assignment: CDR1 MNHEY and CDR2 SVGAGI. This CDR3 spans 13 amino acids. Trimming removed 6 bases from V and 6 bases from J; junction bases left unmatched: 4. The CDR3 DNA reads TGTGCCAGCAGCTTACAGGGGGGTCAGCCCCAGCATTTT. Encoded protein: CASSLQGGQPQHF.

V usage is TRBV4-2 and J usage is TRBJ1-3; D not resolved. Germline loops: CDR1 LGHNA, CDR2 YNFKEQ. Trimming left V 0 bases short and J 0 bases short, with 15 bases between. This CDR3 has 18 residues. CDR3 nucleotide sequence: TGTGCCAGCAGCCAAGAAGTGGGCAGCCACCCCTCTGGAAACACCATATATTTT. Its protein is CASSQEVGSHPSGNTIYF.

The V call is TRBV7-2, the J call TRBJ1-1; D is uncertain. V lost 1 base, J lost 0 bases, and 6 bases lay in between. The CDR3 loop spans 14 amino acids. The germline V gene encodes CDR1 SGHTA and CDR2 FQGNSA. CDR3 DNA sequence: TGTGCCAGCAGCTTAGGCAGTATGAACACTGAAGCTTTCTTT. It encodes CASSLGSMNTEAFF.

This clonotype was recorded many times. V gene TRBV6-5 combines with J gene TRBJ1-1; the D gene is possibly TRBD1 (5 bases). Trimming took off 2 bases at V and 1 base at J, with 23 bases between the two ends. This CDR3 contains 19 residues. CDR1 is MNHEY, CDR2 SVGAGI, per germline. The CDR3 DNA reads as TGTGCCAGCAGTTACCCATACCTAGGGCCGGGACCCAGGAACACTGAAGCTTTCTTT. This encodes CASSYPYLGPGPRNTEAFF.

This chain uses TRBV6-5 with TRBJ1-6, with TRBD1 matching 7 bases. With V trimmed by 2 bases and J by 5 bases, 3 bases remained unmatched. The CDR3 covers 15 residues. Germline V gene data show CDR1 as MNHEY and CDR2 as SVGAGI. In DNA form, the CDR3 reads TGTGCCAGCAGTTACGGGGACAGCAATAATTCACCCCTCCACTTT. Its protein product is CASSYGDSNNSPLHF.

This sequence joins TRBV12-3 or TRBV12-4 and TRBJ2-7; TRBD1 matches at 9 bases. The CDR3 contains 13 residues. The V segment lost 4 bases and the J segment 5 bases; nucleotides outside the gene matches: 3. This CDR3 reads CASSWTGDNEQYF. The CDR3 nucleotides read TGTGCCAGCAGTTGGACAGGGGACAACGAGCAGTACTTC.

The genes are TRBV7-9 and TRBJ2-3, with D perhaps assigned TRBD1 or TRBD2 (5 bases each). V lost 5 bases and J lost 6, with 18 bases in between. The germline gives CDR1 SEHNR, CDR2 FQNEAQ (reference sequence). The CDR3 spans 15 residues. The CDR3 sequence: CASSALASGTDTQYF. CDR3 DNA: TGTGCCAGCAGCGCGCTAGCATCGGGGACGGATACGCAGTATTTT.

This clonotype was seen only a few times. The J gene is TRBJ2-2, the V gene TRBV20-1; TRBD2 matches at 7 bases. Germline V gene lookup returns CDR1 DFQATT and CDR2 SNEGSKA (reference sequence). There are 13 residues in the CDR3. The junction had 2 bases not matched to a gene; V was cut back by 5 bases and J by 2 bases. DNA for the CDR3: TGCAGTGCTGGGGACTACAACACCGGGGAGCTGTTTTTT. It codes for CSAGDYNTGELFF.

About this clonotype itself: A junction boundary mismatches the germline segment, possibly from a read error. The V and J genes are TRBV5-1 and TRBJ1-1; perhaps TRBD1 as D (5 bases). Germline V gives CDR1 SGHRS, CDR2 YFSETQ. CDR3 length: 14 residues. CDR3: CSSSPWGMNTEAFF. The CDR3 DNA follows: TGCTCCAGCAGCCCATGGGGGATGAACACTGAAGCTTTCTTT. Complete variable domain (other parts from reference TRBV5-1 and TRBJ1-1): KAGVTQTPRYLIKTRGQQVTLSCSPISGHRSVSWYQQTPGQGLQFLFEYFSETQRNKGNFPGRFSGRQFSNSRSEMNVSTLELGDSALYLCSSSPWGMNTEAFFGQGTRLTVV.

The genes are TRBV5-5 and TRBJ2-7; D possibly corresponds to TRBD2 (5 bases). The CDR3 extends over 16 amino acids. The germline V gene encodes CDR1 SGHKS and CDR2 YYEKEE (reference sequence). Trimming shortened V by 9 bases and J by 4 bases, and 26 bases separated the two germline ends. CDR3 sequence: CATKPGMTVDLYEQYF. The CDR3 DNA is TGTGCCACCAAACCCGGGATGACGGTGGATCTGTACGAGCAGTACTTC.

The chain recombines TRBV12-3 or TRBV12-4 with TRBJ2-5, with 11 nucleotides matching TRBD2. The CDR3 covers 16 residues. V gave up 6 bases and J gave up 0 bases; unmatched junction bases: 6. The CDR3 loop reads CASSQRTSGYQETQYF. The CDR3 DNA is TGTGCCAGCAGCCAACGGACTAGCGGGTACCAAGAGACCCAGTACTTC.

This clonotype was counted only a few times. The CDR3 DNA reads TGTGCCAGCTCACCACCGGTTGGGGCCAGCAATGAGCAGTTCTTC. Translated: CASSPPVGASNEQFF. The rearrangement links TRBV18 to TRBJ2-1; maybe TRBD1 (5 bases). The germline V gene has CDR1 KGHSH and CDR2 LQKENI. Trimming shortened V by 0 bases and J by 6 bases, and 12 bases separated the two germline ends. The CDR3 has 15 residues.

The chain carries TRBV3-1 and TRBJ1-1; D is uncertain. The V end lost 2 bases, the J end lost 1 base, and 5 bases lay between the germline ends. CDR3 length equals 13 residues. The germline CDR1 and CDR2 sequences are LGHDT and YNNKEL (reference sequence). The DNA for the CDR3 is TGTGCCAGCAGCCAAATGGGGAACACTGAAGCTTTCTTT. This encodes CASSQMGNTEAFF.

This clonotype was recorded at least ten times. The chain recombines TRBV5-1 with TRBJ1-5; D not certain. Germline assignment: CDR1 SGHRS and CDR2 YFSETQ. CDR3 length: 14 residues. The germline V and J ends were trimmed by 4 bases and 5 bases, with 13 bases remaining between them. The CDR3 DNA sequence: TGCGCCAGCAGCCAAGACAATTTAGATCAGCCCCAGCATTTT. Translated, it gives CASSQDNLDQPQHF.

The V gene is TRBV5-1, the J gene TRBJ2-5; 8 bases line up with TRBD1. The V gene's germline CDR1 is SGHRS and CDR2 YFSETQ. Losses at the gene ends were 4 bases for V and 5 bases for J; bases not matched to a gene: 10. The CDR3 is 15 residues long. CDR3 protein: CASSPDRGLRETQYF. For the CDR3, the DNA is TGCGCCAGCAGCCCAGACAGGGGATTAAGGGAGACCCAGTACTTC.